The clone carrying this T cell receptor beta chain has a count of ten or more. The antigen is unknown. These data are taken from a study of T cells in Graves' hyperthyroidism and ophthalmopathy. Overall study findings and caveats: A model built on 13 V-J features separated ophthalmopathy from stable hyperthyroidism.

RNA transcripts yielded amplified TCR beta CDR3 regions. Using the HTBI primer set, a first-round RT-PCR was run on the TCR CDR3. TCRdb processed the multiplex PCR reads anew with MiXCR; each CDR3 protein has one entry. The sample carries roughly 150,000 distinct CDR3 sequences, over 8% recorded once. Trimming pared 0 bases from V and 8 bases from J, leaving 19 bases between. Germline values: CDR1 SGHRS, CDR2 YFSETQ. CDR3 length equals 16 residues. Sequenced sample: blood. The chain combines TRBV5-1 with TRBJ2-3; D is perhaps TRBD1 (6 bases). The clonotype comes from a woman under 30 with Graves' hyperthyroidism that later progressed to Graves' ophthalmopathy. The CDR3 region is CASSLAITGIKPTQYF. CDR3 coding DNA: TGCGCCAGCAGCTTGGCCATCACAGGGATAAAACCTACGCAGTATTTT.